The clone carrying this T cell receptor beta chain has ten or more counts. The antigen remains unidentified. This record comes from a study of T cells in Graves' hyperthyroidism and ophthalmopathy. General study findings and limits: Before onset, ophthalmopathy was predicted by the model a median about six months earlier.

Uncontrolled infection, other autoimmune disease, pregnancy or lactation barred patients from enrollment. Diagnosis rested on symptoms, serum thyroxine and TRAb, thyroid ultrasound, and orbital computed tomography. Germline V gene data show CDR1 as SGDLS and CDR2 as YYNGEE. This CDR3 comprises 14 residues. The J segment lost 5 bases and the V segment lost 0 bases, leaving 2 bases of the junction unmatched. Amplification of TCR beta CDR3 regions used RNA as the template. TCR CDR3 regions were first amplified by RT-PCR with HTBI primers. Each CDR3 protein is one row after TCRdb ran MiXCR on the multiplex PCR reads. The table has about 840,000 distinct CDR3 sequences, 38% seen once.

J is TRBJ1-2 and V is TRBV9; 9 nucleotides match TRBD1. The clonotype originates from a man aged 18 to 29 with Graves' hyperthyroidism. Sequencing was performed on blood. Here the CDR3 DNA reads TGTGCCAGCAGCGTAGTCGGGACAGGGTATGGCTACACCTTC. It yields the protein CASSVVGTGYGYTF.